The 7 T cell receptor beta chains in this list originate from one sample, sequenced in a study of blood T cell repertoires in COVID-19. Assay: immunoSEQ multiplex PCR; the TCRdb copy retains only in-frame clones and omits some. The sample has tens of thousands of clones; 80% to 90% are singletons. The sample consisted of peripheral blood. All receptors derive from a human donor in a cohort sampled during active COVID-19.

In this sample, this clone turned up once. The chain has TRBV18 and TRBJ2-2, with D possibly TRBD1 on 5 matching bases. This CDR3 comprises 13 residues. V lost 3 bases and J 4 bases, leaving 6 bases between the germline ends. Germline assignment: CDR1 KGHSH and CDR2 LQKENI. Written as DNA, the CDR3 is TGTGCCAGCTCACCGGACATCACCGGGGAGCTGTTTTTT. It translates to CASSPDITGELFF.

The rearrangement links TRBV27 to TRBJ2-3, with 8 bases aligning to TRBD2. The CDR3 is 15 residues long. Per the germline V gene, CDR1 is MNHEY and CDR2 is SMNVEV (reference sequence). The V gene end was trimmed by 8 bases and the J gene end by 7 bases; junction bases not matched to a gene: 14. The CDR3 spells CASGNLGTSGYTQYF. The CDR3 nucleotides read TGTGCCAGCGGGAACCTGGGGACTAGTGGATATACGCAGTATTTT.

The rearrangement links TRBV5-1 to TRBJ2-3, with D tentatively TRBD2 (5 bases). Deletions cut 1 base from V and 9 bases from J, with 18 bases between. Germline CDR1 SGHRS, CDR2 YFSETQ. The CDR3 loop spans 15 amino acids. For the CDR3, the DNA is TGCGCCAGCAGCTTGCAGGACCCTAGAACGGGGACGCAGTATTTT. This translates into CASSLQDPRTGTQYF.

The CDR3 is CSVRGIDEQFF. CDR3 in DNA: TGCAGCGTTCGCGGGATCGATGAGCAGTTCTTC. The chain recombines TRBV29-1 with TRBJ2-1; tentatively, D is TRBD2 (6 bases). The CDR3 is 11 amino acids. Trimming left V 5 bases short and J 8 bases short, with 10 bases between. Germline values: CDR1 SQVTM, CDR2 ANQGSEA.

This rearrangement joins TRBV30 to TRBJ2-2, with 7 bases that match TRBD2. Germline V gene data show CDR1 as GTSNPN and CDR2 as SVGIG (reference sequence). V lost 2 bases, J lost 4 bases, and 10 bases stayed unmatched. The CDR3 sequence is 16 residues long. The CDR3 coding sequence is TGTGCCTGGAGTAGTAGGGCTAGCGGAGTCACCGGGGAGCTGTTTTTT. Translation: CAWSSRASGVTGELFF.

The rearrangement links TRBV6-4 to TRBJ1-6; TRBD1 aligns across 7 bases. The CDR3 has 15 residues. The ends lost 3 bases at V and 7 bases at J; junction bases unmatched: 6. Germline loops: CDR1 MRHNA, CDR2 SNTAGT. The CDR3 DNA reads TGTGCCAGCAGTGATAATTCACAGGGGAATTCACCCCTCCACTTT. Amino acids: CASSDNSQGNSPLHF.

The V call is TRBV27, the J call TRBJ2-5, with 8 bases identical to TRBD1. This CDR3 is built from 15 residues. Germline V CDR1 and CDR2: MNHEY, SMNVEV (reference sequence). Losses at the gene ends were 10 bases for V and 4 bases for J; bases not matched to a gene: 14. CDR3 sequence: CATASMGQALETQYF. Here the CDR3 DNA reads TGTGCCACCGCTTCTATGGGACAGGCTCTAGAGACCCAGTACTTC.